These 21 T cell receptor beta chains were all obtained from the same sample, sequenced in a study of CD8+ T cells in alopecia areata. Reverse transcription of extracted RNA yielded cDNA, which provided the sequencing template. The data were produced by immunoSEQ multiplex PCR, yet TCRdb's version contains in-frame clones alone and is incomplete. The repertoire consists of under 75,000 clones, with approximately 43% occurring once and the leading ten covering approximately 18%. The sample in question was CD8+ T cells sorted from blood, obtained at week 0. The receptor set was obtained from a human donor with alopecia areata.

Only a few counts were recorded for this clone. The chain carries TRBV19 and TRBJ2-7; the D gene is possibly TRBD1 (5 bases). This CDR3 has 12 residues. V lost 7 bases and J 0 bases, leaving 7 bases between the germline ends. Germline-derived CDR1 and CDR2 are LNHDA and SQIVND (reference sequence). The CDR3 spells CASMDNSYEQYF. In nucleotides, the CDR3 is TGTGCCAGTATGGACAACTCCTACGAGCAGTACTTC.

This clone appeared a few times. The rearrangement uses TRBV27 and TRBJ2-3; no clear D gene. V shed 0 bases and J shed 3 bases, with 4 bases lying between them. The CDR3 contains 13 residues. CDR1 is MNHEY, CDR2 SMNVEV, per germline (reference sequence). The CDR3 nucleotides are TGTGCCAGCAGTTTATCAAGGACAGATACGCAGTATTTT. As protein: CASSLSRTDTQYF.

V is TRBV7-9 and J is TRBJ2-7, with D possibly being TRBD2 (7 bases). With 5 bases removed from V and 2 bases from J, the gap between germline ends came to 22 bases. Germline V lookup: CDR1 SEHNR, CDR2 FQNEAQ (reference sequence). CDR3 length equals 17 residues. CDR3 nucleotide sequence: TGTGCCAGCAGCCGGAGAGCACCCAGCGGGACAACCTACGAGCAGTACTTC. Its translation: CASSRRAPSGTTYEQYF.

In the case of this clone: Other DNA sequences of this sample code for an identical CDR3. The chain links TRBV11-2 to TRBJ2-2; D is ambiguous. The germline CDR1 and CDR2 sequences are SGHAT and FQNNGV. Trimming shortened V by 1 base and J by 5 bases, and 2 bases separated the two germline ends. The CDR3 consists of 12 residues. The CDR3 sequence: CASSLATGELFF. The CDR3 region has the DNA TGTGCCAGCAGCTTAGCAACCGGGGAGCTGTTTTTT.

This clone has just a few counts. This chain uses TRBV29-1 with TRBJ2-7; D may be TRBD2 (5 bases). Germline CDR1 and CDR2: SQVTM and ANQGSEA. V was shortened by 7 bases and J by 0 bases, with 13 bases between the two germline ends. The length of the CDR3 is 13 residues. CDR3 amino acids: CSAGGGYSYEQYF. CDR3 in DNA: TGCAGCGCTGGTGGCGGGTACTCCTACGAGCAGTACTTC.

The V call is TRBV6-5, the J call TRBJ2-7; 10 bases align to TRBD1. Germline trimming cut 6 bases from V and 3 bases from J; bases unmatched to any gene: 5. Germline lookup yields CDR1 MNHEY and CDR2 SVGAGI. CDR3 size: 14 residues. CDR3 loop: CASRADRGYYEQYF. The CDR3 DNA sequence: TGTGCCAGCAGAGCGGACAGGGGGTACTACGAGCAGTACTTC.

Remarks on this clone: Distinct nucleotide sequences in the sample also encode this CDR3. CDR3 coding DNA: TGCAGCGTTGGGGGCGGCGAGCAGTACTTC. Amino acids: CSVGGGEQYF. J is TRBJ2-7 and V is TRBV29-1; possibly TRBD1 for D (5 bases). The CDR3 extends over 10 amino acids. Germline CDR1 and CDR2: SQVTM and ANQGSEA. V lost 4 bases, J lost 6 bases, and 7 bases lay in between.

This clone was counted between two and nine times. The J gene is TRBJ2-3, the V gene TRBV11-3; TRBD1 agrees at 9 bases. The CDR3 is 17 amino acids. Germline loops: CDR1 SGHNT, CDR2 YENEEA. V lost 3 bases, J lost 0 bases, and 7 bases stayed unmatched. The chain's CDR3 is CASSLDSGTGSTDTQYF. For the CDR3, the DNA is TGTGCCAGCAGCTTGGATTCCGGGACAGGGAGCACAGATACGCAGTATTTT.

In this sample, this clone turned up a few times. The chain carries TRBV7-2 and TRBJ2-3; D remains ambiguous. Trimming removed 2 bases from V and 4 bases from J, with 16 bases in between. The CDR3 is made up of 16 amino acids. Per the germline V gene, CDR1 is SGHTA and CDR2 is FQGNSA. The CDR3 loop reads CASSLTASRYADTQYF. The CDR3 DNA reads as TGTGCCAGCAGCTTAACAGCATCCCGATATGCAGATACGCAGTATTTT.

The rearrangement links TRBV29-1 to TRBJ1-2; 8 bases fit TRBD1. This CDR3 is 14 amino acids long. V lost 1 base and J lost 4; bases outside the gene matches: 5. The V gene's germline CDR1 is SQVTM and CDR2 ANQGSEA. Here the CDR3 reads CSVEGQGAGYGYTF. The DNA of the CDR3 is TGCAGCGTTGAAGGGCAGGGGGCGGGCTATGGCTACACCTTC.

This clone was detected only once. V usage is TRBV11-2 and J usage is TRBJ2-7; TRBD1 matches at 9 bases. The germline V gene has CDR1 SGHAT and CDR2 FQNNGV. This CDR3 is 15 amino acids long. The V and J ends lost 5 bases and 5 bases, in that order; junction bases with no gene match: 10. The chain's CDR3 is CASSLSGTGRHEQYF. CDR3 nucleotide sequence: TGTGCCAGCAGCCTGTCCGGGACAGGGCGGCACGAGCAGTACTTC.

Only a few counts were recorded for this clone. The chain has TRBV29-1 and TRBJ1-1; possibly TRBD1 for D (6 bases). The CDR3 loop spans 12 amino acids. V gave up 7 bases and J gave up 4 bases, with 13 bases separating them. The germline CDR1 and CDR2 sequences are SQVTM and ANQGSEA. In DNA, the CDR3 is TGCAGCGCCGAGGACAGTGTCACTGAAGCTTTCTTT. Translated, it gives CSAEDSVTEAFF.

The table lists this clone with a few counts. V and J are TRBV28 and TRBJ2-7, with D unclear. The CDR3 has 14 amino acids. CDR1 and CDR2 (germline): MDHEN, SYDVKM. The V end was cut by 5 bases, the J end by 3 bases, with 14 bases between. The CDR3 DNA reads as TGTGCCAGCAGTCCCTACGAGCCCTTCTACGAGCAGTACTTC. It specifies CASSPYEPFYEQYF.

The rearrangement links TRBV30 to TRBJ2-7; D may be TRBD2 (5 bases). Germline V lookup: CDR1 GTSNPN, CDR2 SVGIG (reference sequence). The CDR3 covers 12 residues. V gave up 0 bases and J gave up 3 bases, with 6 bases separating them. CDR3 residues: CAWSVGGYEQYF. The CDR3 bases are TGTGCCTGGAGTGTAGGAGGCTACGAGCAGTACTTC.

The CDR3, as DNA: TGTGCCAGCAGTGAATGGTTTGGGCAGTCCACAGATACGCAGTATTTT. Translating gives CASSEWFGQSTDTQYF. The V call is TRBV2, the J call TRBJ2-3, with D unclear. The germline gives CDR1 SNHLY, CDR2 FYNNEI. This CDR3 is 16 amino acids long. V lost 2 bases to trimming and J lost 2 bases, with 14 bases between them.

This clone was counted a few times. The chain couples TRBV11-2 to TRBJ1-5; 8 bases agree with TRBD1. The CDR3 is made up of 16 amino acids. Germline V gene data show CDR1 as SGHAT and CDR2 as FQNNGV. The ends lost 5 bases at V and 2 bases at J; junction bases unmatched: 8. The CDR3 sequence: CASSLTGGGGNQPQHF. CDR3 bases: TGTGCCAGCAGCCTTACAGGGGGGGGAGGCAATCAGCCCCAGCATTTT.

CDR3 nucleotides: TGTGCCTGGAGTGAGGGCAGGGGGATCCACGAGCAGTACTTC. This translates into CAWSEGRGIHEQYF. The chain links TRBV30 to TRBJ2-7, with 7 bases identical to TRBD1. This CDR3 comprises 14 residues. V lost 1 base and J lost 5; bases outside the gene matches: 8. Germline values: CDR1 GTSNPN, CDR2 SVGIG (reference sequence).

The chain has TRBV30 and TRBJ2-2; D might be TRBD1 or TRBD2, each matching 6 bases. Germline V gene lookup returns CDR1 GTSNPN and CDR2 SVGIG (reference sequence). The CDR3 sequence is 19 residues long. Trimming removed 5 bases at V and 2 bases at J, with 27 bases between. The CDR3 reads CAWGRGATEHHGNTGELFF. CDR3 bases: TGTGCCTGGGGTAGGGGGGCGACAGAACACCACGGAAACACCGGGGAGCTGTTTTTT.

This clone came up a few times. The chain couples TRBV29-1 to TRBJ2-3; 9 nucleotides align to TRBD2. The CDR3 loop spans 17 amino acids. Germline V lookup: CDR1 SQVTM, CDR2 ANQGSEA. V lost 6 bases and J lost 4; bases outside the gene matches: 17. CDR3 DNA sequence: TGCAGCGTCTCCGGGACTAGCTCTTCCCTGGTGGCAGATACGCAGTATTTT. Translated: CSVSGTSSSLVADTQYF.

The chain couples TRBV30 to TRBJ1-3; no clear D. Trimming removed 1 base at V and 0 bases at J, with 13 bases between. CDR3 length equals 16 residues. Germline assignment: CDR1 GTSNPN and CDR2 SVGIG (reference sequence). The CDR3 region is CAWSEALWDSGNTIYF. The DNA of the CDR3 is TGTGCCTGGAGTGAGGCTCTTTGGGACTCTGGAAACACCATATATTTT.

The V and J genes are TRBV7-3 and TRBJ2-7; D may be TRBD1 (7 bases). Germline V lookup: CDR1 SGHTA, CDR2 FQGTGA. CDR3 length: 16 amino acids. V lost 5 bases and J 5 bases, leaving 22 bases between the germline ends. CDR3 sequence (DNA): TGTGCCAGCAGCCCTTATGGGGTCAGGGGGGATGACGAGCAGTACTTC. Amino acids: CASSPYGVRGDDEQYF.